This T cell receptor beta chain was captured in a study of memory CD4+ T cells and cytomegalovirus serostatus. Study results and limitations: Median bootstrapped AUC for CMV status was about 0.96 originally, about 0.9 US-trained. Each of 55 to 80 CMV-associated TCRbeta sequences occurred in one to five individuals.

The sort gate was single viable CD3+CD4+CD8-CD45RO+ cells for memory CD4+ T cells. Serostatus was set by detecting CMV pp150, pp28, p38, p52 IgG. Data came from immunoSEQ multiplex PCR; TCRdb stores just in-frame clones and leaves some out. The sample yields tens of thousands of clones, about 79% seen once. This clone was picked up a small number of times. Antigen unknown. This TCR was recovered from an adult in good health and CMV-seronegative. Sequencing was done on a sample of memory CD4+ T cells from blood.

In DNA, the CDR3 is TGCGCCAGCAGCCAAGAGCGGGGAGCCTACGAGCAGTACTTC. It yields the protein CASSQERGAYEQYF. The rearrangement joins TRBV4-1 to TRBJ2-7; D possibly corresponds to TRBD2 (6 bases). Per germline, CDR1 MGHRA and CDR2 YSYEKL. The CDR3 has 14 residues. The ends were cut back, 0 bases at V and 2 bases at J, with 8 bases in the middle.